Below, one TCR beta chain is given with its context. This sample is drawn from a study of blood T cell repertoires in COVID-19. Using immunoSEQ multiplex PCR, the repertoire was profiled, and TCRdb retains in-frame clones only, with some absent. The sample consists of approximately 440,000 clones, 80% to 95% of them appearing once. The germline V and J ends were trimmed by 7 bases and 5 bases, with 19 bases remaining between them. The V gene's germline CDR1 is MRHNA and CDR2 SNTAGT. The CDR3 spans 15 residues. The sequence came from a man younger than 35 who had recovered from COVID-19. The specimen sequenced was PBMCs or T cells enriched from blood (not recorded which). V and J are TRBV6-4 and TRBJ2-3; TRBD2 is a possible D gene (5 bases). CDR3 nucleotide sequence: TGTGCCAGCAAACCTCCCCCCCTCGAGGGAGATACGCAGTATTTT. Residues: CASKPPPLEGDTQYF.